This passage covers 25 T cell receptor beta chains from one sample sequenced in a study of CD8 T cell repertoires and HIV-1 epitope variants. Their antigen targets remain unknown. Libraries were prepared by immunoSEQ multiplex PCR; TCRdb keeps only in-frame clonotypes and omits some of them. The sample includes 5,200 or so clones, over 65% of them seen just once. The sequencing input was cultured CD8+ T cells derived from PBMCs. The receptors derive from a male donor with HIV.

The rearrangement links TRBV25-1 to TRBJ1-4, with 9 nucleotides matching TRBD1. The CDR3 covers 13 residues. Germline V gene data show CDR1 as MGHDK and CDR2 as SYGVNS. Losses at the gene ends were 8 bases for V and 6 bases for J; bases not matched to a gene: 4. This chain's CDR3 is CASSGTGYEKLFF. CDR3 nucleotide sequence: TGTGCCAGCTCCGGGACAGGGTATGAAAAACTGTTTTTT.

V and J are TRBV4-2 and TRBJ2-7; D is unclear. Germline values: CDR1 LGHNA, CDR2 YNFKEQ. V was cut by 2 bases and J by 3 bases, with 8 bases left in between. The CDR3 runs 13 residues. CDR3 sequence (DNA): TGTGCCAGCAGCCAACTACAGAGCTACGAGCAGTACTTC. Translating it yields CASSQLQSYEQYF.

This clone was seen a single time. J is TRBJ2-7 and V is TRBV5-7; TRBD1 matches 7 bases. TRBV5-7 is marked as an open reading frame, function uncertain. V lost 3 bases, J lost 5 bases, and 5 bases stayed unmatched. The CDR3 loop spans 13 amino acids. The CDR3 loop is CASSWYRGHEQYF. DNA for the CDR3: TGTGCCAGCAGCTGGTACAGGGGCCACGAGCAGTACTTC.

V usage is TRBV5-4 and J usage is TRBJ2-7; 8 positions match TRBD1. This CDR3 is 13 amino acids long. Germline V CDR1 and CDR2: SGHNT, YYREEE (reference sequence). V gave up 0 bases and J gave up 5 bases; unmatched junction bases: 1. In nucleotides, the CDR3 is TGTGCCAGCAGCTTGGGACAGGGGAACGAGCAGTACTTC. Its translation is CASSLGQGNEQYF.

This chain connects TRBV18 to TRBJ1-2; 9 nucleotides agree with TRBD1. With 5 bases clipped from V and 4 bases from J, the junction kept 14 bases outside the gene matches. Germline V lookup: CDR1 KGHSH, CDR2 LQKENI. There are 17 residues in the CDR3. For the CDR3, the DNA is TGTGCCAGCTCAACCCGGACAGGGGAGGCTCCCGTCTATGGCTACACCTTC. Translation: CASSTRTGEAPVYGYTF.

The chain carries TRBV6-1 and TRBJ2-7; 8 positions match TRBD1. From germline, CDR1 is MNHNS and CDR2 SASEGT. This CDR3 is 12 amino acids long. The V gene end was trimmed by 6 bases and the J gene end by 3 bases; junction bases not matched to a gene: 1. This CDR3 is CASSGTGYEQYF. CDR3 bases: TGTGCCAGCAGCGGGACAGGCTACGAGCAGTACTTC.

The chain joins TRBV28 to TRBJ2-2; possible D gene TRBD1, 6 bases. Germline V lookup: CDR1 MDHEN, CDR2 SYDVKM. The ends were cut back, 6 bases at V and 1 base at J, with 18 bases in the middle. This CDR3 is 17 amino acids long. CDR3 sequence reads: CASSHLKGDVNTGELFF. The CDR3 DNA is TGTGCCAGCAGCCATCTTAAGGGGGATGTGAACACCGGGGAGCTGTTTTTT.

The CDR3 spells CASSTGGAEETQYF. The CDR3, as DNA: TGCGCCAGCAGCACAGGGGGCGCGGAGGAGACCCAGTACTTC. The chain combines TRBV10-1 with TRBJ2-5; 9 bases line up with TRBD1. Looked up from germline, CDR1 is WNHNN and CDR2 is SYGVQD (reference sequence). Trimming at V came to 6 bases and at J to 5 bases, leaving 7 bases not matched to a gene. CDR3 length: 14 residues.

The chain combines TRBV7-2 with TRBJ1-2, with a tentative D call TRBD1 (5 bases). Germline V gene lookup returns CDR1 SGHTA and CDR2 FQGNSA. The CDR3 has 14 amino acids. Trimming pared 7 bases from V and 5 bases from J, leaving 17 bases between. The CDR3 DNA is TGTGCCAGCACCTCGACAGCCGTTTCATATGGCTACACCTTC. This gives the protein CASTSTAVSYGYTF.

For the CDR3, the DNA is TGTGCCAGCAGTTTAACCCGTGGACAGGGGGTTGGACTAGCGGTTAATGAGCAGTTCTTC. It translates to CASSLTRGQGVGLAVNEQFF. V is TRBV28 and J is TRBJ2-1; D could derive from TRBD1 or TRBD2 (10 bases each). CDR1 and CDR2 from the germline V gene are MDHEN and SYDVKM. This CDR3 has 20 residues. Trimming shortened V by 2 bases and J by 7 bases, and 30 bases separated the two germline ends.

The CDR3 loop is CASRGGYQETQYF. CDR3 sequence (DNA): TGTGCCAGCAGGGGGGGGTACCAAGAGACCCAGTACTTC. The rearrangement joins TRBV6-6 to TRBJ2-5; 7 bases line up with TRBD2. Unmatched junction bases numbered 1, after V lost 6 bases and J lost 0 bases. This CDR3 has 13 residues. Germline V gene sequence: CDR1 MNHNY, CDR2 SVGAGI (reference sequence).

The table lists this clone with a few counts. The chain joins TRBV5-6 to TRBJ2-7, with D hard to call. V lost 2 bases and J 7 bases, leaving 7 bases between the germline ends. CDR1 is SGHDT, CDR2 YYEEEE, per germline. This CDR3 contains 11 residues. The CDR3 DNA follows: TGTGCCAGCAGCTTCTCAGGAGAGCAGTACTTC. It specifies CASSFSGEQYF.

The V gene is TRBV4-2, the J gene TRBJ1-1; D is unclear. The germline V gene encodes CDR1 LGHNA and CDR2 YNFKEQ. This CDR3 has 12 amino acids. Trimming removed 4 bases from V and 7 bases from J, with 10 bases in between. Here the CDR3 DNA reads TGTGCCAGCAGCCCCTCTGGGGTTGAAGCTTTCTTT. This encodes CASSPSGVEAFF.

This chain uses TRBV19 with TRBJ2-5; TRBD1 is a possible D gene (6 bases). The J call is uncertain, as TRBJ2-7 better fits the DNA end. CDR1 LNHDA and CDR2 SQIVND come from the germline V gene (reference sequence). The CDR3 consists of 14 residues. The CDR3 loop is CASSVGTISYEQYF. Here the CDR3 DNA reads TGTGCCAGTTCGGTGGGGACAATCTCCTACGAGCAGTACTTC.

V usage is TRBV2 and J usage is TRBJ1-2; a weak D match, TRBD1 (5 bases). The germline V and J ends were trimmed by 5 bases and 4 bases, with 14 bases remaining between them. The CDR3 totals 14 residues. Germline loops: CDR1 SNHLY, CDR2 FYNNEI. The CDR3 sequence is CASSLLRDSYGYTF. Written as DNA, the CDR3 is TGTGCCAGCAGTCTCCTCCGGGACTCCTATGGCTACACCTTC.

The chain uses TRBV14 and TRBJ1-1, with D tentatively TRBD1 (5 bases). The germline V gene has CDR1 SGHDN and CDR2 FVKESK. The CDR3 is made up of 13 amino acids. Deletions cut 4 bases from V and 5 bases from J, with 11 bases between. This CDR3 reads CASSPLGRTEAFF. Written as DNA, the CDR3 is TGTGCCAGCAGCCCCCTGGGACGGACTGAAGCTTTCTTT. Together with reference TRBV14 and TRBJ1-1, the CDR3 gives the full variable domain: EAGVTQFPSHSVIEKGQTVTLRCDPISGHDNLYWYRRVMGKEIKFLLHFVKESKQDESGMPNNRFLAERTGGTYSTLKVQPAELEDSGVYFCASSPLGRTEAFFGQGTRLTVV.

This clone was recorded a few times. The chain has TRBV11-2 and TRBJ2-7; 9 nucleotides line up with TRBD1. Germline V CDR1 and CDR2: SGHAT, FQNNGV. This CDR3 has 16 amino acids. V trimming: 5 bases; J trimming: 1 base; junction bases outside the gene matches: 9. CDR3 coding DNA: TGTGCCAGCAGCGACGGACAGGGGTTCGGGTCCTACGAGCAGTACTTC. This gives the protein CASSDGQGFGSYEQYF.

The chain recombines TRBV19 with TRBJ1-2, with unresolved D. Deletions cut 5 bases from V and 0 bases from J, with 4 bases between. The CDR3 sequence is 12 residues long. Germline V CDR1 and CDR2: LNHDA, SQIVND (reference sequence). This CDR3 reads CASSVTNYGYTF. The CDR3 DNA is TGTGCCAGTAGTGTGACTAACTATGGCTACACCTTC.

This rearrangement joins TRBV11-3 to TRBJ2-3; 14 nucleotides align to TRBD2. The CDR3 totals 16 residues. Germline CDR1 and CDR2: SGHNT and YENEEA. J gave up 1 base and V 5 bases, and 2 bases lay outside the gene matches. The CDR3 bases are TGTGCCAGCAGCCCGGGACTAGCGGGGGGCACAGATACGCAGTATTTT. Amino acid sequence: CASSPGLAGGTDTQYF. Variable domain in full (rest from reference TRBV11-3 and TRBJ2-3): EAGVVQSPRYKIIEKKQPVAFWCNPISGHNTLYWYLQNLGQGPELLIRYENEEAVDDSQLPKDRFSAERLKGVDSTLKIQPAELGDSAVYLCASSPGLAGGTDTQYFGPGTRLTVL.

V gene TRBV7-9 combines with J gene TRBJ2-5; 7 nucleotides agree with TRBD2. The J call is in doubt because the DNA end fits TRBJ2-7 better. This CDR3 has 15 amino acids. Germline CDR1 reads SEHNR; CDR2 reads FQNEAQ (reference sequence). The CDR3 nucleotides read TGTGCCAGCAGCTCCCCGACTAGCTCAAGCTACGAGCAGTACTTC. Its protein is CASSSPTSSSYEQYF.

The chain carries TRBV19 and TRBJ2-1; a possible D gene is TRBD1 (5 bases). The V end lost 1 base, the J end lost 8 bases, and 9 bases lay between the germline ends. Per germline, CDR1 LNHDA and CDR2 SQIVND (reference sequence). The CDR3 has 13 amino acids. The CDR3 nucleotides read TGTGCCAGTAGTATAGTTTGGGGCGATGAGCAGTTCTTC. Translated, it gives CASSIVWGDEQFF.

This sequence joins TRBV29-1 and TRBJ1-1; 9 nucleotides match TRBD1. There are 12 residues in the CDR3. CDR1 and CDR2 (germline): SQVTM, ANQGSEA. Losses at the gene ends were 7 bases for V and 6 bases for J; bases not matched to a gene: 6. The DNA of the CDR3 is TGCAGCGCCCTGGGACAGGGCCCTGAAGCTTTCTTT. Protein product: CSALGQGPEAFF.

DNA for the CDR3: TGTGCCAGCAGCTTAGGGACTAGGGGAAACAATGAGCAGTTCTTC. Translated: CASSLGTRGNNEQFF. This chain links TRBV7-9 with TRBJ2-1; 7 nucleotides match TRBD2. V dropped 1 base and J dropped 5; count of bases not matched to a gene: 5. The CDR3 is 15 amino acids. Germline assignment: CDR1 SEHNR and CDR2 FQNEAQ (reference sequence). Using reference TRBV7-9 and TRBJ2-1 for the parts outside the CDR3, the full variable domain is DTGVSQNPRHKITKRGQNVTFRCDPISEHNRLYWYRQTLGQGPEFLTYFQNEAQLEKSRLLSDRFSAERPKGSFSTLEIQRTEQGDSAMYLCASSLGTRGNNEQFFGPGTRLTVL.

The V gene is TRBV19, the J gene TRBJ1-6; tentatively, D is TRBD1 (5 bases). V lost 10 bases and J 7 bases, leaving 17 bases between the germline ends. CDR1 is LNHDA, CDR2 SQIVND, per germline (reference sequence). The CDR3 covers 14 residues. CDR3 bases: TGTGCCACCTGCCCAGGGCTTGGAAATTCACCCCTCCACTTT. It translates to CATCPGLGNSPLHF.

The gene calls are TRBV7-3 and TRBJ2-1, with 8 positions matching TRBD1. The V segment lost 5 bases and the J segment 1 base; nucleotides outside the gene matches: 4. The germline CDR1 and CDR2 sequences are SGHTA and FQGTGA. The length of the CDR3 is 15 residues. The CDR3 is CASSPTGASYNEQFF. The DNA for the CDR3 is TGTGCCAGCAGCCCGACAGGGGCGTCCTACAATGAGCAGTTCTTC.